The 18 T cell receptor beta chains below come from one sample, sequenced in a study of T cells in localized non-small cell lung cancer. Repertoires were generated with immunoSEQ multiplex PCR, while TCRdb's copy carries only in-frame clones and drops some. Among 20,000 to 25,000 clones listed, around 90% were seen once. Sequencing was performed on peripheral blood, taken before any cancer treatment. The origin of the receptors is a man aged 40 to 70 with stage I squamous cell lung carcinoma.

This clone was observed a single time. The chain links TRBV4-2 to TRBJ1-1; perhaps TRBD1 as D (5 bases). Trimming cost V 6 bases and J 1 base, with 18 bases left between them. From germline, CDR1 is LGHNA and CDR2 YNFKEQ. CDR3 length: 16 residues. CDR3 sequence (DNA): TGTGCCAGCAGTCGGGAACTAGGGGTTTCGAACACTGAAGCTTTCTTT. Translating it yields CASSRELGVSNTEAFF.

The chain combines TRBV5-6 with TRBJ2-7, with unresolved D. The V end was cut by 1 base, the J end by 0 bases, with 5 bases between. This CDR3 contains 13 residues. CDR1 and CDR2 from the germline V gene are SGHDT and YYEEEE. This CDR3 reads CASSLYSSYEQYF. The CDR3 coding sequence is TGTGCCAGCAGCTTGTACAGCTCCTACGAGCAGTACTTC.

The chain joins TRBV5-4 to TRBJ2-2; TRBD1 matches 8 bases. The CDR3 has 16 residues. V shed 4 bases, J shed 6 bases, and the junction held 11 bases outside the gene matches. Germline lookup yields CDR1 SGHNT and CDR2 YYREEE (reference sequence). CDR3 sequence (DNA): TGTGCCAGCAGCGGACAGGGCGATTACGAAGCCGGGGAGCTGTTTTTT. Amino acid sequence: CASSGQGDYEAGELFF.

The chain uses TRBV7-8 and TRBJ1-2; no reliable D call. V lost 2 bases, J lost 1 base, and 11 bases lay in between. Germline CDR1 and CDR2: SGHVS and FQNEAQ. The CDR3 sequence is 15 residues long. CDR3 sequence: CASSLSPADNYGYTF. CDR3 nucleotides: TGTGCCAGCAGCTTATCCCCAGCTGATAACTATGGCTACACCTTC.

This chain uses TRBV2 with TRBJ2-1; a possible D gene is TRBD2 (5 bases). The ends were cut back, 4 bases at V and 3 bases at J, with 13 bases in the middle. Germline CDR1 reads SNHLY; CDR2 reads FYNNEI. The CDR3 consists of 15 residues. The CDR3 protein is CASSGSPGSYNEQFF. The CDR3 bases are TGTGCCAGCAGTGGGAGTCCGGGAAGCTACAATGAGCAGTTCTTC. The full variable domain, rest sourced from reference TRBV2 and TRBJ2-1, is EPEVTQTPSHQVTQMGQEVILRCVPISNHLYFYWYRQILGQKVEFLVSFYNNEISEKSEIFDDQFSVERPDGSNFTLKIRSTKLEDSAMYFCASSGSPGSYNEQFFGPGTRLTVL.

This chain joins TRBV27 and TRBJ2-1; 9 nucleotides align to TRBD2. V trimming: 5 bases; J trimming: 4 bases; junction bases outside the gene matches: 6. CDR3 length: 15 amino acids. The V gene's germline CDR1 is MNHEY and CDR2 SMNVEV (reference sequence). The CDR3 is CASSQSGGPYNEQFF. As DNA, the CDR3 is TGTGCCAGCAGTCAGAGCGGGGGGCCATACAATGAGCAGTTCTTC.

The CDR3 region has the DNA TGTGCCAGCAGAAAGCGGGGGGGCGACACCGGGGAGCTGTTTTTT. As protein: CASRKRGGDTGELFF. J is TRBJ2-2 and V is TRBV27, with TRBD2 identical over 10 bases. The V gene end was trimmed by 6 bases and the J gene end by 3 bases; junction bases not matched to a gene: 4. The V gene's germline CDR1 is MNHEY and CDR2 SMNVEV (reference sequence). The CDR3 is 15 residues long.

This chain joins TRBV7-2 and TRBJ2-5; a weak D match, TRBD2 (6 bases). V was pared by 2 bases and J by 8 bases, with 21 bases between. This CDR3 is 16 amino acids long. Germline CDR1 reads SGHTA; CDR2 reads FQGNSA. The CDR3 DNA follows: TGTGCCAGCAGCTTAAGGACCTACGGGGCGCGGGGAACCCAGTACTTC. Its translation: CASSLRTYGARGTQYF.

This clone was observed a single time. This chain uses TRBV5-4 with TRBJ2-5; D tentatively fits TRBD1 or TRBD2 (5 bases each). In germline, CDR1 is SGHNT, CDR2 YYREEE (reference sequence). The CDR3 runs 15 residues. Trimming stripped 2 bases from V and 4 bases from J, with 15 bases between. The CDR3 sequence is CASSFGEGLGETQYF. Here the CDR3 DNA reads TGTGCCAGCAGCTTCGGAGAGGGGCTTGGAGAGACCCAGTACTTC.

This clone occurred once. The chain uses TRBV6-1 and TRBJ2-7; D is unclear. The V end lost 1 base, the J end lost 0 bases, and 1 base lay between the germline ends. The germline V gene encodes CDR1 MNHNS and CDR2 SASEGT. This CDR3 has 12 residues. The CDR3 bases are TGTGCCAGCAGTGAAGTCTCCTACGAGCAGTACTTC. Residues: CASSEVSYEQYF.

This clone turned up a few times. V is TRBV7-9 and J is TRBJ2-7; D is possibly TRBD1 (6 bases). The germline V gene has CDR1 SEHNR and CDR2 FQNEAQ (reference sequence). The CDR3 length is 17 residues. V was shortened by 4 bases and J by 2 bases, with 21 bases between the two germline ends. CDR3 protein: CASSYSGTRKGTYEQYF. CDR3 sequence (DNA): TGTGCCAGCAGCTATTCCGGGACAAGGAAAGGAACCTACGAGCAGTACTTC. The complete variable domain, with remaining parts taken from reference TRBV7-9 and TRBJ2-7, reads DTGVSQNPRHKITKRGQNVTFRCDPISEHNRLYWYRQTLGQGPEFLTYFQNEAQLEKSRLLSDRFSAERPKGSFSTLEIQRTEQGDSAMYLCASSYSGTRKGTYEQYFGPGTRLTVT.

V gene TRBV10-3 combines with J gene TRBJ2-5; 11 positions match TRBD2. CDR3 size: 15 residues. V trimming: 2 bases; J trimming: 7 bases; junction bases outside the gene matches: 6. CDR1 is ENHRY, CDR2 SYGVKD, per germline. The CDR3 DNA is TGTGCCATCAGTGAGGGTACTAGCGGGGGACGGACCCAGTACTTC. This gives the protein CAISEGTSGGRTQYF.

This chain joins TRBV18 and TRBJ2-1; D might be TRBD2 (6 bases). The CDR3 runs 15 residues. The V gene lost 3 bases and the J gene lost 0 bases, with 9 bases spanning the gap. Germline V gene data show CDR1 as KGHSH and CDR2 as LQKENI. The CDR3 spells CASSPAGSSYNEQFF. In DNA form, the CDR3 reads TGTGCCAGCTCACCGGCGGGGAGCTCCTACAATGAGCAGTTCTTC.

The chain links TRBV6-5 to TRBJ1-4; possibly TRBD1 for D (5 bases). The CDR3 has 14 residues. Trimming pared 5 bases from V and 8 bases from J, leaving 15 bases between. Germline lookup yields CDR1 MNHEY and CDR2 SVGAGI. The CDR3 is CASSQVQGDEKLFF. The DNA of the CDR3 is TGTGCCAGCAGTCAAGTCCAGGGTGACGAAAAACTGTTTTTT.

The CDR3 sequence: CASSIRARDKGNQPQHF. In DNA form, the CDR3 reads TGTGCCAGTAGTATCAGGGCGAGGGACAAGGGCAATCAGCCCCAGCATTTT. The chain employs TRBV19 and TRBJ1-5, with D perhaps TRBD1 (6 bases). The CDR3 runs 17 residues. Germline V gene lookup returns CDR1 LNHDA and CDR2 SQIVND (reference sequence). V gave up 3 bases and J gave up 2 bases, with 17 bases separating them.

The chain carries TRBV5-6 and TRBJ1-6; D unresolved. V gave up 1 base and J gave up 3 bases, with 5 bases separating them. The germline gives CDR1 SGHDT, CDR2 YYEEEE. The CDR3 is 14 residues long. In nucleotides, the CDR3 is TGTGCCAGCAGCTTGTCAGACTATAATTCACCCCTCCACTTT. This sequence encodes CASSLSDYNSPLHF.

Only a few counts were recorded for this clone. The chain uses TRBV27 and TRBJ1-1; the D is unclear. V was trimmed by 5 bases and J by 0 bases, leaving 13 bases between them. The germline gives CDR1 MNHEY, CDR2 SMNVEV (reference sequence). The CDR3 sequence is 15 residues long. CDR3 protein: CASSTRAGMNTEAFF. The CDR3 DNA follows: TGTGCCAGCAGTACCCGGGCGGGAATGAACACTGAAGCTTTCTTT.

The J gene is TRBJ1-3, the V gene TRBV12-5, with TRBD1 identical over 7 bases. V was pared by 5 bases and J by 4 bases, with 8 bases of the junction left unmatched. CDR3 length: 15 amino acids. Germline lookup yields CDR1 LGHNT and CDR2 FRNRAP. This CDR3 is CASGHGQAEGNTIYF. DNA of the CDR3: TGTGCTAGTGGTCACGGACAGGCCGAAGGAAACACCATATATTTT. Supplemented by reference TRBV12-5 and TRBJ1-3, the full variable domain reads DARVTQTPRHKVTEMGQEVTMRCQPILGHNTVFWYRQTMMQGLELLAYFRNRAPLDDSGMPKDRFSAEMPDATLATLKIQPSEPRDSAVYFCASGHGQAEGNTIYFGEGSWLTVV.